This T cell receptor (beta chain) is from a study of long-term antiretroviral therapy in people with HIV. V lost 7 bases, J lost 0 bases, and 1 base stayed unmatched. CDR1 is SNHLY, CDR2 FYNNEI, per germline. CDR3 length equals 14 residues. At survey level, the immunoSEQ assay was run in its v3.0 version. Clones were sequenced by immunoSEQ multiplex PCR, and TCRdb holds only the in-frame ones, with some missing. Counted here are under 30,000 clones, 85% to 95% occurring once; the ten biggest clones make up around 2.3%. Each donor had at least one pre-ART and at least two post-ART PBMC samples. Comments on this clone: No antigen is known for it.

Findings of the study overall: Patients on ART gained diversity, which nonetheless stayed below transplant donor controls. Clonal expansions arising prior to ART prevailed in the repertoire at every time point.

This TCR was recovered from a woman between 50 and 59 years old with HIV. J is TRBJ2-3 and V is TRBV2, with 10 positions matching TRBD2. Material: unsorted PBMCs, obtained around 4.7 years after starting antiretroviral therapy. This CDR3 is CASMTSGSTDTQYF. The CDR3 DNA sequence: TGTGCCAGCATGACTAGCGGGAGCACAGATACGCAGTATTTT.